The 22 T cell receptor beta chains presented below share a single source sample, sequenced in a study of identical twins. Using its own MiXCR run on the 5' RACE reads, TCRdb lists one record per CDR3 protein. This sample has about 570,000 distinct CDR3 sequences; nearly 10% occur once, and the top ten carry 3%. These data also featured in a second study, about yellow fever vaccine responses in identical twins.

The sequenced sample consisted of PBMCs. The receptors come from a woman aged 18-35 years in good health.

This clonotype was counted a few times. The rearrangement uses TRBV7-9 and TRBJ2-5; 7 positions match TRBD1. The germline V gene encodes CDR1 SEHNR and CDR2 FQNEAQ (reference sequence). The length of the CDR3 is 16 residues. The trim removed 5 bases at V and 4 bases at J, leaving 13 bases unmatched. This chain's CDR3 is CASSPQDRLGRETQYF. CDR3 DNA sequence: TGTGCCAGCAGCCCCCAGGACAGGCTCGGTAGAGAGACCCAGTACTTC.

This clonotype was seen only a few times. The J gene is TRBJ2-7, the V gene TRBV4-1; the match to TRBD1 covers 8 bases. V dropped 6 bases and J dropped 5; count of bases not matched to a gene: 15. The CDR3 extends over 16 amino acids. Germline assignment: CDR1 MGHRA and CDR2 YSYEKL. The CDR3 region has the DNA TGCGCCAGCAGTACACCTTGGACAGGGAAATCACACGAGCAGTACTTC. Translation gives CASSTPWTGKSHEQYF.

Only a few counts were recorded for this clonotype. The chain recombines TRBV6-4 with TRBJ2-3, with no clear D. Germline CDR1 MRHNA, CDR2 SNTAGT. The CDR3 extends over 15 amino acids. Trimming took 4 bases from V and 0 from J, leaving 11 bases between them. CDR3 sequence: CASSAESASTDTQYF. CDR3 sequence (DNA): TGTGCCAGCAGTGCAGAGTCTGCTAGCACAGATACGCAGTATTTT.

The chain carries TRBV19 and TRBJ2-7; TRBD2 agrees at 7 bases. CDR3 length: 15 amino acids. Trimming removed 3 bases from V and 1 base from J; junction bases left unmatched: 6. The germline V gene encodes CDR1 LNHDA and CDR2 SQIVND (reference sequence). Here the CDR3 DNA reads TGTGCCAGTAGTATTGGGCTAGCGGCATCCTACGAGCAGTACTTC. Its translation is CASSIGLAASYEQYF.

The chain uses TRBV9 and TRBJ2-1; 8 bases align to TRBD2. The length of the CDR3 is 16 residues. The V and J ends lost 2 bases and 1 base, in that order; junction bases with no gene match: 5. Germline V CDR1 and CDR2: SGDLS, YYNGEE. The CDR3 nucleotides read TGTGCCAGCAGCGTCAATAGCGGGGTTTCCTACAATGAGCAGTTCTTC. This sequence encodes CASSVNSGVSYNEQFF.

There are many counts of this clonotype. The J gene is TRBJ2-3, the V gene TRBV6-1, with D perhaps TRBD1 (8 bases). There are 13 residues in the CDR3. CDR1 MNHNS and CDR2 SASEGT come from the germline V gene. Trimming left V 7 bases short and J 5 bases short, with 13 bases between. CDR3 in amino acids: CASKQGGGDTQYF. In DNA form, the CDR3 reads TGTGCCAGCAAACAGGGGGGGGGAGATACGCAGTATTTT.

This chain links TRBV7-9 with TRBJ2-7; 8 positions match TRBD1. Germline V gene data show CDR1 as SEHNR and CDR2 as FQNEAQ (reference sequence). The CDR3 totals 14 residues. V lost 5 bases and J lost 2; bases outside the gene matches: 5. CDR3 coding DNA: TGTGCCAGCAGCAAACAGGGGGAAACCTACGAGCAGTACTTC. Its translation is CASSKQGETYEQYF.

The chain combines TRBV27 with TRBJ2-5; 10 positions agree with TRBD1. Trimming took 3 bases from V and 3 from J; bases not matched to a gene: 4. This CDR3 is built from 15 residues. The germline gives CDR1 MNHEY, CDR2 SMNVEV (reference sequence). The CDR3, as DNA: TGTGCCAGCAGTTTTTTCGGGACAGGGGAAGAGACCCAGTACTTC. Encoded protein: CASSFFGTGEETQYF.

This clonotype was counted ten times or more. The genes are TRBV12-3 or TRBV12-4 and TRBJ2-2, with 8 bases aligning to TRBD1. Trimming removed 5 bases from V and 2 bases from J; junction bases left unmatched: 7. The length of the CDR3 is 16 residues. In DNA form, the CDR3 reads TGTGCCAGCAGTCCTGACAGGGGACTCAACACCGGGGAGCTGTTTTTT. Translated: CASSPDRGLNTGELFF.

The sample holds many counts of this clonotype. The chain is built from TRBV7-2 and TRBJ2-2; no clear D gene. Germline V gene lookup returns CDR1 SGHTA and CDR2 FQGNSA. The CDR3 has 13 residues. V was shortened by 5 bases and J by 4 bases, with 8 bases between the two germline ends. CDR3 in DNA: TGTGCCAGCAGCCGGGCGTTCACCGGGGAGCTGTTTTTT. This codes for CASSRAFTGELFF.

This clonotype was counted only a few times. The CDR3 sequence is CASSLTGPFSDEQFF. CDR3 DNA: TGTGCCAGCAGCCTCACAGGTCCGTTTAGCGATGAGCAGTTCTTC. The chain employs TRBV6-2 or TRBV6-3 and TRBJ2-1; D possibly uses TRBD1 or TRBD2 (5 bases each). CDR1 is MNHEY, CDR2 SVGEGT, per germline. Between the trimmed V and J ends, which lost 6 bases and 8 bases, there was a span of 20 bases. This CDR3 has 15 residues.

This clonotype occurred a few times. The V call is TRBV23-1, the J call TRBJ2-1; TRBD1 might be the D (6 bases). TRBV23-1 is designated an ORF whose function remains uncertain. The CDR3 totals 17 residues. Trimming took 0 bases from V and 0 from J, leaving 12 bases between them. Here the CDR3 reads CASSQSELQGSYNEQFF. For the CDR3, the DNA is TGCGCCAGCAGTCAATCGGAATTACAGGGCTCCTACAATGAGCAGTTCTTC.

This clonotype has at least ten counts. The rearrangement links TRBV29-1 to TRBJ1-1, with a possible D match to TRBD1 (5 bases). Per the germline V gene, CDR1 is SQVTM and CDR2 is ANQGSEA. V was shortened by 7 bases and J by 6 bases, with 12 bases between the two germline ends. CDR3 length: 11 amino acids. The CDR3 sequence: CSGGWSAEAFF. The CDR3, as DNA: TGCAGCGGGGGGTGGTCTGCTGAAGCTTTCTTT.

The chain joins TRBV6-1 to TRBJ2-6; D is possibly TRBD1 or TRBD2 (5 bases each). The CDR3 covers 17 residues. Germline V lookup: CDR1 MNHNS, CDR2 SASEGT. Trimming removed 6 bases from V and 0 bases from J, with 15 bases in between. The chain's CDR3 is CASSLGAFSSGANVLTF. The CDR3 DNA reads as TGTGCCAGCAGCCTCGGGGCCTTCTCCTCTGGGGCCAACGTCCTGACTTTC.

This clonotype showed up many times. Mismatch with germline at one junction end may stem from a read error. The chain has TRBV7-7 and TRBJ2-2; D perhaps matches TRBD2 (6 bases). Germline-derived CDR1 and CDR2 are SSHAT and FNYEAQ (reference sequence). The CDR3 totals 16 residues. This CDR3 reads CASSQAPGLHTGELFF. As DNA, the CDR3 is TGTGCTAGCAGCCAAGCACCGGGACTTCACACCGGGGAGCTGTTTTTT.

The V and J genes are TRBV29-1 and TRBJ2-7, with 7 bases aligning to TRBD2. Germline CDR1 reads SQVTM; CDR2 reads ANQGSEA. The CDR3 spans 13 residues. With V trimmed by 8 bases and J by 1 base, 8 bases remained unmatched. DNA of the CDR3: TGCAGCTTTAGGCTAGCGGAGTCCTACGAGCAGTACTTC. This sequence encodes CSFRLAESYEQYF.

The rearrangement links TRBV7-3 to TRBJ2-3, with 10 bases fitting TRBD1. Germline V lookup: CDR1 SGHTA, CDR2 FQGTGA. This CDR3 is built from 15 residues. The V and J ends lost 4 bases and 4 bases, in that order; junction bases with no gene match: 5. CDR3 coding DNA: TGTGCCAGCAGCTCCGGGACAGGGGTAGCAGATACGCAGTATTTT. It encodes CASSSGTGVADTQYF.

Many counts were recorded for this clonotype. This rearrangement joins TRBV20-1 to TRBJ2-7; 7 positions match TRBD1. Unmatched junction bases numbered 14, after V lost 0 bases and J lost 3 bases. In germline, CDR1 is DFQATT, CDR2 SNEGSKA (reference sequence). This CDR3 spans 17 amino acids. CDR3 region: CSARDFSFRDRDYEQYF. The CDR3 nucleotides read TGCAGTGCTAGAGATTTTTCTTTTCGGGACAGAGACTACGAGCAGTACTTC.

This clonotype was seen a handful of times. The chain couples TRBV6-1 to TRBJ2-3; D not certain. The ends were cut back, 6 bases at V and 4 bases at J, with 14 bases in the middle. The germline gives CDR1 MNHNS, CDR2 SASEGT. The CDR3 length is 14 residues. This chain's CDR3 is CASSPTHVPDTQYF. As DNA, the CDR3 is TGTGCCAGCAGCCCCACCCACGTACCAGATACGCAGTATTTT.

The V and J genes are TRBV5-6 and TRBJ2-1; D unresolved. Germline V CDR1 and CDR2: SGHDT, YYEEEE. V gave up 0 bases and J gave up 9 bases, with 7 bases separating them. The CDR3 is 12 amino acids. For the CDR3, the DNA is TGTGCCAGCAGCTTGGTGAACGTTGAGCAGTTCTTC. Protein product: CASSLVNVEQFF.

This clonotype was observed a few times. The CDR3 sequence: CASSLLGGVSYEQYF. The CDR3, as DNA: TGTGCCAGCAGCTTATTGGGTGGGGTTTCCTACGAGCAGTACTTC. V is TRBV7-9 and J is TRBJ2-7; D ambiguous. Germline CDR1 reads SEHNR; CDR2 reads FQNEAQ (reference sequence). The CDR3 consists of 15 residues. The V and J ends lost 2 bases and 1 base respectively, with 12 bases between them.

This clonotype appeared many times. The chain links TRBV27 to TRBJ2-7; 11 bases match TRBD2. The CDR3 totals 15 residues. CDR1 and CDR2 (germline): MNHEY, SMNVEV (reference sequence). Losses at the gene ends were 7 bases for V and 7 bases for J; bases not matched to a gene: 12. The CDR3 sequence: CASKATSGSSSEQYF. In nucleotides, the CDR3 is TGTGCCAGCAAGGCCACTAGCGGGAGTTCTTCGGAGCAGTACTTC.